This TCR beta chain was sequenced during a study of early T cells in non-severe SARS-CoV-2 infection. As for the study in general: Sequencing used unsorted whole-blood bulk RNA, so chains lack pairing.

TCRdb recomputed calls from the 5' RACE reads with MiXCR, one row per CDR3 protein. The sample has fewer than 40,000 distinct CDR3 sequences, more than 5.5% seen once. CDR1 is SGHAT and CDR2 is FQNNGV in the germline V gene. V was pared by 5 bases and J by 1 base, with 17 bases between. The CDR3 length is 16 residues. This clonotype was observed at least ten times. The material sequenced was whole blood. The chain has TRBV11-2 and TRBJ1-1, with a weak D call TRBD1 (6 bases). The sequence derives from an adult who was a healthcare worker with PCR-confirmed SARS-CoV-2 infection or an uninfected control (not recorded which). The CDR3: CASSPGGAGANTEAFF. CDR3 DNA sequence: TGTGCCAGCAGCCCCGGTGGGGCAGGGGCGAACACTGAAGCTTTCTTT.